A single sample gave rise to the 13 T cell receptor beta chains below, sequenced in a study of T-cell memory formation after mild COVID-19. TCRdb recomputed calls from the 5' RACE reads with MiXCR, one row per CDR3 protein. The table lists more than 400,000 distinct CDR3 sequences, roughly 18% of them singletons. Sequencing was done on a sample of PBMCs or a T cell subset sorted from them (not recorded which). These receptors all come from an adult woman who had mild COVID-19 (a few samples of this study predate the infection). Cell type and time point are not known.

This clonotype appeared a single time. The rearrangement joins TRBV9 to TRBJ2-2; D perhaps matches TRBD2 (6 bases). Germline V gene lookup returns CDR1 SGDLS and CDR2 YYNGEE. Trimming cost V 0 bases and J 5 bases, with 14 bases left between them. The CDR3 covers 16 residues. The DNA for the CDR3 is TGTGCCAGCAGCGTAGACGGGGGAGTGGTGACCGGGGAGCTGTTTTTT. Its translation is CASSVDGGVVTGELFF.

The genes are TRBV12-3 or TRBV12-4 and TRBJ2-5; the D gene could be TRBD1 or TRBD2 (5 bases each). The length of the CDR3 is 12 residues. V lost 6 bases and J lost 5, with 10 bases in between. For the CDR3, the DNA is TGTGCCAGCAGGGGAGCAGGGGAGACCCAGTACTTC. It specifies CASRGAGETQYF.

CDR3 protein: CASSQSLTGTGFYYEQYF. The CDR3 nucleotides read TGTGCCAGCAGCCAAAGCTTAACCGGGACAGGGTTTTACTACGAGCAGTACTTC. This chain connects TRBV3-1 to TRBJ2-7, with TRBD1 matching 9 bases. The CDR3 totals 18 residues. With 2 bases clipped from V and 3 bases from J, the junction kept 14 bases outside the gene matches. The V gene's germline CDR1 is LGHDT and CDR2 YNNKEL (reference sequence).

This chain connects TRBV5-1 to TRBJ1-1, with 8 bases fitting TRBD1. Germline V gene data show CDR1 as SGHRS and CDR2 as YFSETQ. This CDR3 has 15 amino acids. V gave up 2 bases and J gave up 0 bases; unmatched junction bases: 3. In DNA form, the CDR3 reads TGCGCCAGCAGCTTACAGACAGGGGTGAACACTGAAGCTTTCTTT. Amino acids: CASSLQTGVNTEAFF.

The chain combines TRBV12-3 or TRBV12-4 with TRBJ2-2; D unclear. Trimming took 6 bases from V and 0 from J, leaving 11 bases between them. This CDR3 is 15 amino acids long. CDR3: CASSLQRPNTGELFF. The DNA of the CDR3 is TGTGCCAGCAGCCTGCAAAGGCCGAACACCGGGGAGCTGTTTTTT.

The V and J genes are TRBV15 and TRBJ2-7; 8 nucleotides line up with TRBD1. V lost 0 bases and J lost 4; bases outside the gene matches: 2. CDR1 LNHNV and CDR2 YYDKDF come from the germline V gene (reference sequence). The CDR3 runs to 14 residues. The CDR3: CATSRDRGRYEQYF. In DNA, the CDR3 is TGTGCCACCAGCAGAGACAGGGGGCGGTACGAGCAGTACTTC.

The chain recombines TRBV15 with TRBJ1-5, with 9 bases that match TRBD1. V lost 1 base, J lost 6 bases, and 4 bases stayed unmatched. The germline V gene has CDR1 LNHNV and CDR2 YYDKDF (reference sequence). This CDR3 region has 15 residues. The CDR3 region is CATSRGRTGVQPQHF. CDR3 bases: TGTGCCACCAGCAGAGGACGGACAGGGGTTCAGCCCCAGCATTTT.

The rearrangement links TRBV7-3 to TRBJ2-3; D is unclear. Trimming took 3 bases from V and 8 from J, leaving 12 bases between them. CDR3 length: 13 residues. CDR1 is SGHTA, CDR2 FQGTGA, per germline. CDR3 DNA: TGTGCCAGCAGCTTTGAATTGCTGGGTACGCAGTATTTT. The encoded protein is CASSFELLGTQYF.

V and J are TRBV9 and TRBJ2-3; 12 bases match TRBD2. J lost 6 bases, V lost 0 bases, and 11 bases had no gene match. CDR3 length equals 18 residues. Germline V lookup: CDR1 SGDLS, CDR2 YYNGEE. The CDR3 here is CASSVGASGGAIMDTQYF. The CDR3 bases are TGTGCCAGCAGCGTAGGAGCTAGCGGGGGGGCGATTATGGATACGCAGTATTTT. Variable domain in full (rest from reference TRBV9 and TRBJ2-3): DSGVTQTPKHLITATGQRVTLRCSPRSGDLSVYWYQQSLDQGLQFLIQYYNGEERAKGNILERFSAQQFPDLHSELNLSSLELGDSALYFCASSVGASGGAIMDTQYFGPGTRLTVL.

The chain uses TRBV10-3 and TRBJ1-2; D not certain. The CDR3 sequence is 15 residues long. CDR1 and CDR2 from the germline V gene are ENHRY and SYGVKD. V was shortened by 4 bases and J by 2 bases, with 14 bases between the two germline ends. CDR3 in amino acids: CAISGGQSENYGYTF. The CDR3 DNA follows: TGTGCCATCAGTGGTGGGCAGAGTGAGAACTATGGCTACACCTTC.

This clonotype was observed a handful of times. V and J are TRBV6-6 and TRBJ2-7; 9 positions match TRBD2. The ends lost 0 bases at V and 3 bases at J; junction bases unmatched: 3. This CDR3 spans 15 amino acids. From germline, CDR1 is MNHNY and CDR2 SVGAGI (reference sequence). The CDR3 DNA sequence: TGTGCCAGCAGTTACTCGAATAGCGGGAGCTACGAGCAGTACTTC. It translates to CASSYSNSGSYEQYF.

This clonotype was seen a handful of times. This chain uses TRBV10-3 with TRBJ2-3; D uncertain. This CDR3 region has 14 residues. Germline V gives CDR1 ENHRY, CDR2 SYGVKD. Deletions cut 4 bases from V and 4 bases from J, with 12 bases between. CDR3 coding DNA: TGTGCCATCAGTGTACGTGGGAACGCAGATACGCAGTATTTT. It encodes CAISVRGNADTQYF.

The V and J genes are TRBV2 and TRBJ1-5; D gene unclear. Germline V lookup: CDR1 SNHLY, CDR2 FYNNEI. This CDR3 is 11 amino acids long. V was cut by 3 bases and J by 5 bases, with 2 bases left in between. CDR3: CASSDHQPQHF. CDR3 sequence (DNA): TGTGCCAGCAGTGACCATCAGCCCCAGCATTTT. The variable domain in full, with the rest retrieved from reference TRBV2 and TRBJ1-5, is EPEVTQTPSHQVTQMGQEVILRCVPISNHLYFYWYRQILGQKVEFLVSFYNNEISEKSEIFDDQFSVERPDGSNFTLKIRSTKLEDSAMYFCASSDHQPQHFGDGTRLSIL.